The next 10 T cell receptor beta chains were all read from a single sample in a study of CD8 T cells in ankylosing spondylitis. These TCRs are of unknown antigen specificity. Using its own MiXCR run on the 5' RACE reads, TCRdb lists one record per CDR3 protein. Of 200,000 to 250,000 distinct CDR3 sequences in the sample, about 18% were seen once. Study conclusions and caveats: Seemingly characteristic of ankylosing spondylitis blood was a TCR beta motif consisting of 7 or 8 highly homologous variants.

The specimen was blood, either unsorted or a sorted T cell fraction (not recorded which). The receptors shown here come from a male donor with ankylosing spondylitis.

V and J are TRBV11-2 and TRBJ1-1; 9 nucleotides line up with TRBD1. The CDR3 spans 15 residues. V gave up 5 bases and J gave up 3 bases; unmatched junction bases: 7. Germline CDR1 SGHAT, CDR2 FQNNGV. CDR3 protein: CASSLNRDRDTEAFF. CDR3 bases: TGTGCCAGCAGCCTAAACCGGGACAGGGACACTGAAGCTTTCTTT. Based on the CDR3 plus reference TRBV11-2 and TRBJ1-1, the full variable domain is EAGVAQSPRYKIIEKRQSVAFWCNPISGHATLYWYQQILGQGPKLLIQFQNNGVVDDSQLPKDRFSAERLKGVDSTLKIQPAKLEDSAVYLCASSLNRDRDTEAFFGQGTRLTVV.

This clonotype was observed a handful of times. The J gene is TRBJ1-1, the V gene TRBV12-3 or TRBV12-4; the D is unclear. CDR3 length: 14 residues. V was cut by 3 bases and J by 3 bases, with 11 bases left in between. The CDR3, as DNA: TGTGCCAGCAGTTTCGCCCCCGGGGACACTGAAGCTTTCTTT. Translating it yields CASSFAPGDTEAFF.

V and J are TRBV2 and TRBJ2-3; 11 bases align to TRBD2. Trimming cost V 8 bases and J 1 base; bases outside gene matches: 5. Germline-derived CDR1 and CDR2 are SNHLY and FYNNEI. The CDR3 is made up of 15 amino acids. The CDR3 DNA reads as TGTGCCAGCCTAGCGGGGGGAAACCGCACAGATACGCAGTATTTT. Residues: CASLAGGNRTDTQYF.

The V gene is TRBV7-8, the J gene TRBJ2-1, with D possibly being TRBD1 (5 bases). Deletions cut 2 bases from V and 9 bases from J, with 8 bases between. The CDR3 sequence is 12 residues long. Germline values: CDR1 SGHVS, CDR2 FQNEAQ. The CDR3 protein is CASSLIQGEQFF. In DNA, the CDR3 is TGTGCCAGCAGCTTAATCCAGGGTGAGCAGTTCTTC. The full variable domain, with the rest looked up from reference TRBV7-8 and TRBJ2-1, is GAGVSQSPRYKVAKRGQDVALRCDPISGHVSLFWYQQALGQGPEFLTYFQNEAQLDKSGLPSDRFFAERPEGSVSTLKIQRTQQEDSAVYLCASSLIQGEQFFGPGTRLTVL.

The chain is built from TRBV20-1 and TRBJ2-7, with D maybe TRBD2 (5 bases). V was trimmed by 3 bases and J by 2 bases, leaving 11 bases between them. The CDR3 runs 13 residues. The germline gives CDR1 DFQATT, CDR2 SNEGSKA (reference sequence). CDR3 region: CSARNSVTYEQYF. The CDR3 region has the DNA TGCAGTGCTAGGAATAGCGTAACCTACGAGCAGTACTTC.

The sample holds many counts of this clonotype. The chain employs TRBV7-9 and TRBJ1-4; TRBD1 might be the D (5 bases). V lost 2 bases, J lost 4 bases, and 11 bases lay in between. Germline assignment: CDR1 SEHNR and CDR2 FQNEAQ (reference sequence). The CDR3 is made up of 15 amino acids. CDR3 loop: CASSLRDGNNEKLFF. As DNA, the CDR3 is TGTGCCAGCAGCTTAAGGGACGGAAATAATGAAAAACTGTTTTTT. Full variable domain (rest looked up from reference TRBV7-9 and TRBJ1-4): DTGVSQNPRHKITKRGQNVTFRCDPISEHNRLYWYRQTLGQGPEFLTYFQNEAQLEKSRLLSDRFSAERPKGSFSTLEIQRTEQGDSAMYLCASSLRDGNNEKLFFGSGTQLSVL.

This clonotype has a handful of counts. CDR3 coding DNA: TGTGCCAGCAGGGCTGGTACAGGGGGCAGCACAGATACGCAGTATTTT. The encoded protein is CASRAGTGGSTDTQYF. The gene calls are TRBV9 and TRBJ2-3; 9 nucleotides line up with TRBD1. The germline V gene encodes CDR1 SGDLS and CDR2 YYNGEE. The ends lost 5 bases at V and 0 bases at J; junction bases unmatched: 7. There are 16 residues in the CDR3.

This chain joins TRBV7-2 and TRBJ2-3; TRBD2 matches 13 bases. The V gene's germline CDR1 is SGHTA and CDR2 FQGNSA. This CDR3 spans 16 amino acids. The V segment lost 7 bases and the J segment 2 bases; nucleotides outside the gene matches: 6. The CDR3 DNA follows: TGTGCCAGCAACCGACTAGCGGGGGGTTACACAGATACGCAGTATTTT. Its protein product is CASNRLAGGYTDTQYF.

The V gene is TRBV4-1, the J gene TRBJ2-1; 9 nucleotides align to TRBD2. Trimming removed 0 bases from V and 0 bases from J; junction bases left unmatched: 12. CDR1 MGHRA and CDR2 YSYEKL come from the germline V gene. This CDR3 comprises 20 residues. CDR3 loop: CASSQDLAGLAPLSYNEQFF. CDR3 DNA sequence: TGCGCCAGCAGCCAAGATCTCGCGGGACTAGCTCCTCTCTCCTACAATGAGCAGTTCTTC.

At least ten counts were recorded for this clonotype. The genes are TRBV29-1 and TRBJ2-7; TRBD1 aligns across 7 bases. The germline CDR1 and CDR2 sequences are SQVTM and ANQGSEA. Trimming removed 7 bases from V and 2 bases from J; junction bases left unmatched: 5. This CDR3 is built from 12 residues. CDR3 in DNA: TGCAGCGCCCGGGACAGCCCCTACGAGCAGTACTTC. It yields the protein CSARDSPYEQYF.